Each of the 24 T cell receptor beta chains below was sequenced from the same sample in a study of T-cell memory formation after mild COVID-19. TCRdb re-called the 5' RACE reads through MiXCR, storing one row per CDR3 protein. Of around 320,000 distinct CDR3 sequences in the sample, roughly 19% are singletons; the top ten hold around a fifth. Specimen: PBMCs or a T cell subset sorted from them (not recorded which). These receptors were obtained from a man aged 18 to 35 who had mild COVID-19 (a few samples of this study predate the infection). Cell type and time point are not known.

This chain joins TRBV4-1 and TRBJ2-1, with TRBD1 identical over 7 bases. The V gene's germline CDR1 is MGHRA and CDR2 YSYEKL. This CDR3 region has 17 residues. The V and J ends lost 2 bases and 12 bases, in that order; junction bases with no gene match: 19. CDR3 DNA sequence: TGCGCCAGCAGCCAAATATTAACAGGGGCGTCTTTGCATGGGCAGTTCTTC. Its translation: CASSQILTGASLHGQFF.

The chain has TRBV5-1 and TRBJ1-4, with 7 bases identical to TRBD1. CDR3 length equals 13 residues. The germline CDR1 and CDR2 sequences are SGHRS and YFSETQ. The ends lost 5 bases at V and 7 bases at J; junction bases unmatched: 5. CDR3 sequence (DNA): TGCGCCAGCAGGGCAGGGGGAATTGAAAAACTGTTTTTT. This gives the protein CASRAGGIEKLFF.

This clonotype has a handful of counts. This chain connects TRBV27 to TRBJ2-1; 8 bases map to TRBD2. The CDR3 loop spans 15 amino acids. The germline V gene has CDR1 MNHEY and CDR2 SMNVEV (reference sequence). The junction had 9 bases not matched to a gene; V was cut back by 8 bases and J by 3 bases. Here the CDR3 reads CASRGGSAGYNEQFF. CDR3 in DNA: TGTGCCAGCCGGGGGGGCTCCGCGGGCTACAATGAGCAGTTCTTC.

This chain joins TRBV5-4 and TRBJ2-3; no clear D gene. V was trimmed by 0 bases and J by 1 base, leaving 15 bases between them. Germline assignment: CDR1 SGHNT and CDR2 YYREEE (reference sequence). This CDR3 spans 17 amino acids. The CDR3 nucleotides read TGTGCCAGCAGCTTGGGGTACGACCTCTATGGCACAGATACGCAGTATTTT. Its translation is CASSLGYDLYGTDTQYF.

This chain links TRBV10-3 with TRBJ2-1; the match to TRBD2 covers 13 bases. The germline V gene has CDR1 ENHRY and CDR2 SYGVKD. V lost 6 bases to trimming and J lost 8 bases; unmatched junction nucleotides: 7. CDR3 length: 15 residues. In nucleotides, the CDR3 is TGTGCCATCAGGAAACTAGCGGGGGGGCCAGATGAGCAGTTCTTC. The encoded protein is CAIRKLAGGPDEQFF.

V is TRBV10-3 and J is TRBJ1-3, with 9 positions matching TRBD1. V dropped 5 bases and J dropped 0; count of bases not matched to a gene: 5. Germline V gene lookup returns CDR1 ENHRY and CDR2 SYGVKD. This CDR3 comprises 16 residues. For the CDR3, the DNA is TGTGCCATCAGTCAAAGGACAGGGGACTCTGGAAACACCATATATTTT. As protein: CAISQRTGDSGNTIYF.

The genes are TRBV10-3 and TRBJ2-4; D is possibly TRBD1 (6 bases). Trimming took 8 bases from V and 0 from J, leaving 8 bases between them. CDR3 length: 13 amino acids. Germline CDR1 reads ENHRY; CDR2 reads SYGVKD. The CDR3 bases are TGTGCCATCGGGGACATAGCCAAAAACATTCAGTACTTC. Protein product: CAIGDIAKNIQYF.

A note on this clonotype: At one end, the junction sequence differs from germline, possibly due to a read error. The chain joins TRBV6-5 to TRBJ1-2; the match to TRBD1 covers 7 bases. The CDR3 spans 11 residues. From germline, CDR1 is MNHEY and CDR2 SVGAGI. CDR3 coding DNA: TGTGCCAGCAGTTTCACGACAGGGCCCCTCTTC. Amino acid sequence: CASSFTTGPLF.

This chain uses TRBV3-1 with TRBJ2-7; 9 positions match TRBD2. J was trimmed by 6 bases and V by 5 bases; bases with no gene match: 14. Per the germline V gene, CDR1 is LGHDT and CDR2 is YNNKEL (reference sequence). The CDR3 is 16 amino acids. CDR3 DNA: TGTGCCAGCAGCGACCACTACCGACTAGCGGCCGGCGAGCAGTACTTC. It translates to CASSDHYRLAAGEQYF.

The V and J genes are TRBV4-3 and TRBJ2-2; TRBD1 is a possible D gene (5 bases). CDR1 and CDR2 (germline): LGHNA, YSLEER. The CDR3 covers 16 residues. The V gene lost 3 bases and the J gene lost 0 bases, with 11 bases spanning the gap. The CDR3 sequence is CASSQSLGANTGELFF. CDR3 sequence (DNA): TGCGCCAGCAGCCAGAGTTTAGGGGCGAACACCGGGGAGCTGTTTTTT.

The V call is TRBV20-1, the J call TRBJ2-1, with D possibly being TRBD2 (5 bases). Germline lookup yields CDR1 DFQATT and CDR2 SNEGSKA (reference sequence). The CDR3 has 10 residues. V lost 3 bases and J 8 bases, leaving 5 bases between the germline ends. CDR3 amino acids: CSARRDEQFF. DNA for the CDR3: TGCAGTGCTAGGCGGGATGAGCAGTTCTTC.

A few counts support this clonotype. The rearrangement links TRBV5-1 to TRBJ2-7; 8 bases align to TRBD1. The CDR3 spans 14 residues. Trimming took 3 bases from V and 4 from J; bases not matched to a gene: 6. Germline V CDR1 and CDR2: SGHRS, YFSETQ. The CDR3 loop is CASSSGQEKYEQYF. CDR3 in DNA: TGCGCCAGCAGCTCGGGACAGGAAAAATACGAGCAGTACTTC.

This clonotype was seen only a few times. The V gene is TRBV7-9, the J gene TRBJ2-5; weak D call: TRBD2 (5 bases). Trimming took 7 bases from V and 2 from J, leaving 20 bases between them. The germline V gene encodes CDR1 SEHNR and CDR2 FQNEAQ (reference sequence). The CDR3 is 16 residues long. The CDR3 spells CASKEAGVLRQETQYF. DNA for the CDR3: TGTGCCAGCAAGGAGGCCGGGGTCCTCCGACAAGAGACCCAGTACTTC.

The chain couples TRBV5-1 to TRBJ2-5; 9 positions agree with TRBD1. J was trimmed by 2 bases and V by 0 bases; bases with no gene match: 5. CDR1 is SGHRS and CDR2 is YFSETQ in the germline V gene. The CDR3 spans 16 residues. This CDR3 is CASSLAGGQGQETQYF. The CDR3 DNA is TGCGCCAGCAGCTTGGCCGGGGGACAGGGTCAAGAGACCCAGTACTTC.

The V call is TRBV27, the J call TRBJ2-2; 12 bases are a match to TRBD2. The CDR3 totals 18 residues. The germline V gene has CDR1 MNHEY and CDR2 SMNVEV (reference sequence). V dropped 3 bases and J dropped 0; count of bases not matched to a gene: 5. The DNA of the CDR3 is TGTGCCAGCAGTTTTGCACTAGCGGGGGGATCGAACACCGGGGAGCTGTTTTTT. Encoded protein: CASSFALAGGSNTGELFF.

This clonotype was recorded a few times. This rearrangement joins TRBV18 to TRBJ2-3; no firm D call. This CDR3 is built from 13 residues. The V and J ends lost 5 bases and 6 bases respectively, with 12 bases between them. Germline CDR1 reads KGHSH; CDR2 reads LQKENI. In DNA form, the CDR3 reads TGTGCCAGCTCATGGAAGCCGGAGGATACGCAGTATTTT. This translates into CASSWKPEDTQYF.

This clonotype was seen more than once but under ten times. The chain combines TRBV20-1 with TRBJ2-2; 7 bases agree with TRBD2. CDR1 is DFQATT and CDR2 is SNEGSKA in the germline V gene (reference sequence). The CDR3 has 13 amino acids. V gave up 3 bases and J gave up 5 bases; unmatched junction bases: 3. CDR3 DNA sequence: TGCAGTGCTAGGCCCGGGGGGACCGGGGAGCTGTTTTTT. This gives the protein CSARPGGTGELFF.

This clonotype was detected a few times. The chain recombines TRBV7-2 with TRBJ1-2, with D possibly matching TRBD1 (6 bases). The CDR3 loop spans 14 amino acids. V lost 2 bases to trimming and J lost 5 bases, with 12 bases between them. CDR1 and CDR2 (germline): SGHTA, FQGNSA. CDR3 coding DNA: TGTGCCAGCAGCTTACGGAGGGGGTCGTATGGCTACACCTTC. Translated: CASSLRRGSYGYTF.

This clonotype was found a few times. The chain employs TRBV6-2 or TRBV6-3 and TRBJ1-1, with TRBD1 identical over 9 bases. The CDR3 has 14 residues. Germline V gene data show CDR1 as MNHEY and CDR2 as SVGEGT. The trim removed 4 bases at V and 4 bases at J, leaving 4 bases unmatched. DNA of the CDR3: TGTGCCAGCAGTTGGGTGGACAGGGGCACTGAAGCTTTCTTT. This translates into CASSWVDRGTEAFF.

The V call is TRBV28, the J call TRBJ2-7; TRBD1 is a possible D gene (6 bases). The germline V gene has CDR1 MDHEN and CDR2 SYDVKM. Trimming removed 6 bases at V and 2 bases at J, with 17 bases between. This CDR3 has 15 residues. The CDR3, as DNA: TGTGCCAGCAGGACAACAGGGAAGTCTCCCTACGAGCAGTACGTC. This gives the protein CASRTTGKSPYEQYV.

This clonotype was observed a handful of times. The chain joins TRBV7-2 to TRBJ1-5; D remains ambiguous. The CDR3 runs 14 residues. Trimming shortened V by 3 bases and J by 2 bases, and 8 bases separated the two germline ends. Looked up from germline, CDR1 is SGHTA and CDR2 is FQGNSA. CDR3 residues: CASSFLAGNQPQHF. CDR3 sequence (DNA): TGTGCCAGCAGCTTCCTGGCGGGCAATCAGCCCCAGCATTTT.

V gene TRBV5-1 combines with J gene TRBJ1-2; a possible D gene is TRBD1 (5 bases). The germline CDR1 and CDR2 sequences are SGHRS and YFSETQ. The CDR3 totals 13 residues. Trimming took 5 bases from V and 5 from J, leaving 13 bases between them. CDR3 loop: CASSFDGGYGYTF. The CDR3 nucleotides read TGCGCCAGCAGTTTCGACGGGGGATATGGCTACACCTTC.

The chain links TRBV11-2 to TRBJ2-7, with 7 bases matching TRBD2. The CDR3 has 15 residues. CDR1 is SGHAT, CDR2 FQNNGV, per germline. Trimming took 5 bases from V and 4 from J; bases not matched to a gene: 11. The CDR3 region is CASSPSGAYYYEQYF. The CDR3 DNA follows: TGTGCCAGCAGCCCGAGCGGGGCTTACTATTACGAGCAGTACTTC.

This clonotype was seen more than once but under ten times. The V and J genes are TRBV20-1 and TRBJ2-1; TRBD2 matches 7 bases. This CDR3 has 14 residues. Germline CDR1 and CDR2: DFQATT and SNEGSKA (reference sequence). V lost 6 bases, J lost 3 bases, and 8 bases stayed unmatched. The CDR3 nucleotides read TGCAGTGCCTTGGGAGGGGTCGTCTACAATGAGCAGTTCTTC. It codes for CSALGGVVYNEQFF.